The 26 T cell receptor beta chains below come from one sample, sequenced in a study of shared clonotypes between healthy human individuals. TCRdb's copy holds only in-frame clones and misses some; the assay was immunoSEQ multiplex PCR. This table holds 550,000 to 700,000 clones, about three quarters found once. The sample was memory CD4+ T cells sorted from blood. Subset indicated: CD45RA-negative fraction. The receptors were sampled from a woman in her 30s in good health.

This clone was recorded only once. The chain couples TRBV28 to TRBJ1-1; 11 nucleotides match TRBD1. V was clipped by 2 bases and J by 6 bases; unmatched bases: 5. This CDR3 is 15 amino acids long. Germline assignment: CDR1 MDHEN and CDR2 SYDVKM. Here the CDR3 reads CASSLGTGGTAEAFF. In DNA form, the CDR3 reads TGTGCCAGCAGTTTAGGGACAGGGGGAACGGCTGAAGCTTTCTTT.

This clone was recorded a few times. V and J are TRBV19 and TRBJ1-1; D is possibly TRBD1 (5 bases). V was trimmed by 7 bases and J by 7 bases, leaving 19 bases between them. The CDR3 contains 14 residues. Per germline, CDR1 LNHDA and CDR2 SQIVND (reference sequence). This chain's CDR3 is CASINGMGHDEAFF. DNA of the CDR3: TGTGCCAGTATCAATGGAATGGGGCATGATGAAGCTTTCTTT.

This chain joins TRBV5-4 and TRBJ2-7; TRBD2 matches 8 bases. The V gene end was trimmed by 4 bases and the J gene end by 4 bases; junction bases not matched to a gene: 10. Per the germline V gene, CDR1 is SGHNT and CDR2 is YYREEE (reference sequence). The CDR3 covers 15 residues. CDR3 protein: CASSDPSASGYEQYF. CDR3 in DNA: TGTGCCAGCAGCGACCCCTCTGCTAGCGGGTACGAGCAGTACTTC.

This clone was counted at least ten times. The rearrangement uses TRBV28 and TRBJ1-2; TRBD1 matches at 7 bases. V shed 6 bases, J shed 4 bases, and the junction held 26 bases outside the gene matches. The CDR3 length is 20 residues. The germline V gene has CDR1 MDHEN and CDR2 SYDVKM. CDR3: CASSLFPRDSLSLTSYGYTF. CDR3 DNA sequence: TGTGCCAGCAGCCTTTTTCCGCGGGACAGCCTTTCTTTAACCTCCTATGGCTACACCTTC.

This clone has a single count. A much larger clone sits a single nucleotide away, making a read error possible. The chain carries TRBV7-8 and TRBJ2-7; D unresolved. This CDR3 comprises 11 residues. Germline CDR1 and CDR2: SGHVS and FQNEAQ. V was pared by 5 bases and J by 6 bases, with 8 bases between. CDR3 bases: TGTGCCAGCAGCCCCGCGTTCGAGCAGTACTTC. It encodes CASSPAFEQYF. Filled out from reference TRBV7-8 and TRBJ2-7, the complete variable domain reads GAGVSQSPRYKVAKRGQDVALRCDPISGHVSLFWYQQALGQGPEFLTYFQNEAQLDKSGLPSDRFFAERPEGSVSTLKIQRTQQEDSAVYLCASSPAFEQYFGPGTRLTVT.

V and J are TRBV27 and TRBJ2-1; no firm D call. Germline CDR1 reads MNHEY; CDR2 reads SMNVEV (reference sequence). Deletions cut 6 bases from V and 1 base from J, with 4 bases between. The CDR3 loop spans 12 amino acids. CDR3 amino acids: CASSRSYNEQFF. CDR3 in DNA: TGTGCCAGCAGCCGGTCCTACAATGAGCAGTTCTTC.

This clone was seen at least ten times. The V gene is TRBV19, the J gene TRBJ2-7, with D perhaps matching TRBD2 (6 bases). The germline V and J ends were trimmed by 7 bases and 0 bases, with 16 bases remaining between them. Germline V lookup: CDR1 LNHDA, CDR2 SQIVND (reference sequence). This CDR3 comprises 15 residues. The CDR3 region is CASKEGRESSYEQYF. As DNA, the CDR3 is TGTGCCAGTAAGGAGGGACGGGAGAGCTCCTACGAGCAGTACTTC.

The chain uses TRBV18 and TRBJ1-4, with D hard to call. Trimming took 4 bases from V and 6 from J, leaving 9 bases between them. The CDR3 runs to 13 residues. Germline V CDR1 and CDR2: KGHSH, LQKENI. CDR3 in amino acids: CASSRATDEKLFF. CDR3 nucleotide sequence: TGTGCCAGCTCACGCGCTACGGATGAAAAACTGTTTTTT.

DNA of the CDR3: TGTGCCAGCAGCATCACTAGCGGGAGGGGAGATACGCAGTATTTT. Translating gives CASSITSGRGDTQYF. V is TRBV6-5 and J is TRBJ2-3; 13 bases line up with TRBD2. Looked up from germline, CDR1 is MNHEY and CDR2 is SVGAGI. This CDR3 is 15 amino acids long. V was clipped by 6 bases and J by 5 bases; unmatched bases: 5.

This sequence joins TRBV2 and TRBJ2-3; 7 bases line up with TRBD2. Germline V lookup: CDR1 SNHLY, CDR2 FYNNEI. The CDR3 spans 16 residues. Unmatched junction bases numbered 11, after V lost 4 bases and J lost 4 bases. The CDR3 sequence is CASSVQSGIRADTQYF. The CDR3 nucleotides read TGTGCCAGCAGTGTGCAGAGCGGGATCCGGGCAGATACGCAGTATTTT.

V gene TRBV6-6 combines with J gene TRBJ2-5, with a possible D match to TRBD2 (7 bases). From germline, CDR1 is MNHNY and CDR2 SVGAGI (reference sequence). Trimming took 0 bases from V and 4 from J, leaving 15 bases between them. This CDR3 is 16 amino acids long. The CDR3 here is CASSYSGAGEIETQYF. CDR3 in DNA: TGTGCCAGCAGTTACTCGGGGGCGGGAGAGATAGAGACCCAGTACTTC.

This chain links TRBV19 with TRBJ2-1; 13 bases align to TRBD2. The ends lost 5 bases at V and 9 bases at J; junction bases unmatched: 4. The CDR3 runs to 14 residues. The germline V gene has CDR1 LNHDA and CDR2 SQIVND (reference sequence). CDR3 sequence reads: CASSSGLAGAEQFF. DNA of the CDR3: TGTGCCAGTAGTTCCGGACTAGCGGGAGCTGAGCAGTTCTTC.

V is TRBV25-1 and J is TRBJ2-5; D possibly corresponds to TRBD2 (5 bases). Trimming removed 0 bases at V and 1 base at J, with 15 bases between. The CDR3 contains 17 residues. Germline V gives CDR1 MGHDK, CDR2 SYGVNS. DNA for the CDR3: TGTGCCAGCAGTGAATATTCCGCGGACTGGCTCCAAGAGACCCAGTACTTC. Translating gives CASSEYSADWLQETQYF.

V and J are TRBV7-6 and TRBJ2-1, with D perhaps being TRBD1 or TRBD2 (5 bases each). CDR1 and CDR2 from the germline V gene are SGHVS and FNYEAQ. Trimming removed 5 bases at V and 5 bases at J, with 13 bases between. The CDR3 is 14 amino acids. CDR3 DNA sequence: TGTGCCAGCAGCCCGGGACGAACCAACAATGAGCAGTTCTTC. Translating it yields CASSPGRTNNEQFF.

The gene calls are TRBV28 and TRBJ2-7; D gene uncertain. The CDR3 spans 16 residues. V lost 3 bases to trimming and J lost 3 bases, with 18 bases between them. Germline CDR1 MDHEN, CDR2 SYDVKM. The DNA for the CDR3 is TGTGCCAGCAGTTTTTTTAGTCGCAGGCACCACTACGAGCAGTACTTC. Translating it yields CASSFFSRRHHYEQYF.

The J gene is TRBJ2-5, the V gene TRBV28; D is ambiguous. Germline values: CDR1 MDHEN, CDR2 SYDVKM. Between the trimmed V and J ends, which lost 4 bases and 3 bases, there was a span of 9 bases. The CDR3 loop spans 13 amino acids. CDR3 coding DNA: TGTGCCAGCAGTTGGGCATCCGAAGAGACCCAGTACTTC. The encoded protein is CASSWASEETQYF.

The V and J genes are TRBV11-3 and TRBJ2-1, with TRBD2 matching over 13 bases. With V trimmed by 6 bases and J by 7 bases, 6 bases remained unmatched. Per germline, CDR1 SGHNT and CDR2 YENEEA. The CDR3 runs to 15 residues. For the CDR3, the DNA is TGTGCCAGCAGTACCGGGACTAGCGGGATGAATGAGCAGTTCTTC. Protein: CASSTGTSGMNEQFF.

This chain links TRBV15 with TRBJ2-6; the D is unclear. The ends were cut back, 3 bases at V and 4 bases at J, with 7 bases in the middle. Germline CDR1 LNHNV, CDR2 YYDKDF (reference sequence). The CDR3 runs to 14 residues. This CDR3 is CATSSASGANVLTF. The CDR3 DNA sequence: TGTGCCACCAGCAGTGCATCAGGGGCCAACGTCCTGACTTTC.

This clone was seen just once. This sequence joins TRBV9 and TRBJ2-1; 8 nucleotides line up with TRBD2. The J segment lost 5 bases and the V segment lost 0 bases, leaving 4 bases of the junction unmatched. This CDR3 spans 15 amino acids. Germline CDR1 and CDR2: SGDLS and YYNGEE. DNA of the CDR3: TGTGCCAGCAGCGTAGGGACTAGCCGGGACAATGAGCAGTTCTTC. It yields the protein CASSVGTSRDNEQFF.

V is TRBV5-4 and J is TRBJ2-2; D is perhaps TRBD2 (6 bases). The CDR3 extends over 14 amino acids. Deletions cut 4 bases from V and 4 bases from J, with 11 bases between. CDR1 SGHNT and CDR2 YYREEE come from the germline V gene (reference sequence). The CDR3 bases are TGTGCCAGCAGCCCGGGACTTTTCACCGGGGAGCTGTTTTTT. Its protein product is CASSPGLFTGELFF.

V and J are TRBV5-1 and TRBJ2-3; TRBD2 aligns across 14 bases. Losses at the gene ends were 4 bases for V and 4 bases for J; bases not matched to a gene: 14. This CDR3 is 19 amino acids long. CDR1 is SGHRS, CDR2 YFSETQ, per germline. CDR3 residues: CASSTVPGLAGVSADTQYF. The CDR3 DNA is TGCGCCAGCAGCACGGTACCGGGACTAGCGGGAGTTTCAGCAGATACGCAGTATTTT.

The chain carries TRBV18 and TRBJ1-1; possibly TRBD1 for D (5 bases). CDR3 length: 13 residues. V gave up 5 bases and J gave up 5 bases, with 12 bases separating them. The germline CDR1 and CDR2 sequences are KGHSH and LQKENI. Here the CDR3 DNA reads TGTGCCAGCTCATCGGGGCCTCGTACTGAAGCTTTCTTT. As protein: CASSSGPRTEAFF.

The CDR3 bases are TGTGCCAGCAAATTTCCCCGGGGACTAGCGGCATCTTTCTCCTACAATGAGCAGTTCTTC. Protein product: CASKFPRGLAASFSYNEQFF. The chain carries TRBV28 and TRBJ2-1, with 11 bases fitting TRBD2. The CDR3 has 20 amino acids. Germline V gives CDR1 MDHEN, CDR2 SYDVKM. Losses at the gene ends were 7 bases for V and 0 bases for J; bases not matched to a gene: 17.

The CDR3 bases are TGTGCCAGCAATCCCGACATGGGCACAGATACGCAGTATTTT. This translates into CASNPDMGTDTQYF. V gene TRBV27 combines with J gene TRBJ2-3; unclear D gene. There are 14 residues in the CDR3. Germline CDR1 MNHEY, CDR2 SMNVEV (reference sequence). Trimming left V 7 bases short and J 1 base short, with 12 bases between.

This clone has a single count. The chain couples TRBV11-2 to TRBJ1-4; D might be TRBD1 (5 bases). V was cut by 6 bases and J by 8 bases, with 19 bases left in between. The germline gives CDR1 SGHAT, CDR2 FQNNGV. The CDR3 runs 15 residues. The CDR3 sequence: CASRGLRRAKEKLFF. The CDR3 DNA sequence: TGTGCCAGCAGGGGACTTCGGAGGGCGAAAGAAAAACTGTTTTTT. Full variable domain (rest looked up from reference TRBV11-2 and TRBJ1-4): EAGVAQSPRYKIIEKRQSVAFWCNPISGHATLYWYQQILGQGPKLLIQFQNNGVVDDSQLPKDRFSAERLKGVDSTLKIQPAKLEDSAVYLCASRGLRRAKEKLFFGSGTQLSVL.

This clone has only a few counts. The CDR3 loop is CASSSQGRTFF. Here the CDR3 DNA reads TGTGCCAGCTCGTCGCAAGGTAGGACTTTCTTT. The chain joins TRBV2 to TRBJ1-1, with D unclear. In germline, CDR1 is SNHLY, CDR2 FYNNEI. The CDR3 is made up of 11 amino acids. Trimming pared 8 bases from V and 12 bases from J, leaving 16 bases between. The variable domain in full, with the rest retrieved from reference TRBV2 and TRBJ1-1, is EPEVTQTPSHQVTQMGQEVILRCVPISNHLYFYWYRQILGQKVEFLVSFYNNEISEKSEIFDDQFSVERPDGSNFTLKIRSTKLEDSAMYFCASSSQGRTFFGQGTRLTVV.